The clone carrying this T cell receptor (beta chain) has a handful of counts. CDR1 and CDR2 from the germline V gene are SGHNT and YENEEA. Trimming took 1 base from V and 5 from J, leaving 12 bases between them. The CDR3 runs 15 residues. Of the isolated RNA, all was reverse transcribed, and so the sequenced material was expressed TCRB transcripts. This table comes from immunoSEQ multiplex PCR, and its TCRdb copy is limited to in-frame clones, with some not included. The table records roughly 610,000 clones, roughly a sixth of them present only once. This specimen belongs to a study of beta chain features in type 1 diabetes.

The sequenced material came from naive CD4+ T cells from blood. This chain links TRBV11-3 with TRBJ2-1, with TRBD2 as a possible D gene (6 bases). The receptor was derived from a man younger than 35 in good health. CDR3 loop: CASSLVAGRNNEQFF. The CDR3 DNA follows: TGTGCCAGCAGCTTAGTCGCGGGGCGTAACAATGAGCAGTTCTTC.